This entry lists 21 T cell receptor beta chains sequenced from one sample in a study of T-cell reconstitution after alpha-beta-depleted transplantation in children. Library preparation (for TCRbeta) was performed with unique molecular identifiers. In TCRdb, the PCR reads were re-called with MiXCR into one record per CDR3 protein. The sample lists more than 200,000 distinct CDR3 sequences, around 25% occurring once. The specimen comprised PBMCs, sampled before TCRalphabeta/CD19-depleted stem cell transplant. Receptor source: a girl aged 2-10 years with Fanconi anemia, due to receive a stem cell transplant.

This clonotype was seen ten or more times. This sequence joins TRBV29-1 and TRBJ2-7, with no clear D. The CDR3 contains 12 residues. V lost 4 bases and J 3 bases, leaving 10 bases between the germline ends. Germline assignment: CDR1 SQVTM and CDR2 ANQGSEA. The CDR3 loop is CSVGAIGYEQYF. The CDR3 DNA sequence: TGCAGCGTTGGAGCTATCGGCTACGAGCAGTACTTC.

The chain joins TRBV29-1 to TRBJ2-1; D remains ambiguous. With 7 bases removed from V and 5 bases from J, the gap between germline ends came to 9 bases. Germline CDR1 SQVTM, CDR2 ANQGSEA. This CDR3 has 11 amino acids. The CDR3 bases are TGCAGCGCCCTCCGGAACAATGAGCAGTTCTTC. It yields the protein CSALRNNEQFF.

This clonotype was picked up many times. The chain has TRBV7-2 and TRBJ2-1; tentative D call: TRBD2 (6 bases). V lost 5 bases and J 4 bases, leaving 21 bases between the germline ends. The CDR3 spans 17 residues. Germline values: CDR1 SGHTA, CDR2 FQGNSA. The CDR3 protein is CASSPVFWTTAYNEQFF. The CDR3 bases are TGTGCCAGCAGCCCCGTGTTCTGGACTACGGCTTACAATGAGCAGTTCTTC.

The CDR3 sequence: CASNVPLNTDTQYF. The CDR3 nucleotides are TGTGCCAGCAACGTGCCCCTGAACACAGATACGCAGTATTTT. V usage is TRBV6-1 and J usage is TRBJ2-3; D is unresolved. This CDR3 has 14 residues. V was clipped by 7 bases and J by 2 bases, with 13 bases between them. Germline CDR1 is MNHNS and CDR2 is SASEGT.

J is TRBJ2-2 and V is TRBV29-1; tentatively, D is TRBD2 (6 bases). CDR1 SQVTM and CDR2 ANQGSEA come from the germline V gene. Trimming left V 4 bases short and J 0 bases short, with 9 bases between. This CDR3 has 14 residues. Written as DNA, the CDR3 is TGCAGCGTTGGAGCGGGTGCGAACACCGGGGAGCTGTTTTTT. Encoded protein: CSVGAGANTGELFF.

This clonotype was seen repeatedly, ten times or more. CDR3 sequence reads: CASSLGGGGSNQPQHF. CDR3 DNA: TGTGCCAGCAGTTTGGGGGGAGGGGGCAGCAATCAGCCCCAGCATTTT. The rearrangement links TRBV6-5 to TRBJ1-5; 7 bases are a match to TRBD1. With 4 bases clipped from V and 1 base from J, the junction kept 7 bases outside the gene matches. Germline-derived CDR1 and CDR2 are MNHEY and SVGAGI. CDR3 length: 16 residues.

The rearrangement uses TRBV29-1 and TRBJ2-1; D uncertain. Germline V gives CDR1 SQVTM, CDR2 ANQGSEA. The V end was cut by 4 bases, the J end by 2 bases, with 15 bases between. The CDR3 totals 15 residues. This chain's CDR3 is CSVGPLAEAYNEQFF. For the CDR3, the DNA is TGCAGCGTTGGACCTCTTGCCGAGGCCTACAATGAGCAGTTCTTC.

The chain joins TRBV28 to TRBJ2-7; 7 bases are a match to TRBD2. This CDR3 contains 14 residues. J gave up 3 bases and V 2 bases, and 4 bases lay outside the gene matches. Per the germline V gene, CDR1 is MDHEN and CDR2 is SYDVKM. CDR3 amino acids: CASSLGPSGYEQYF. Here the CDR3 DNA reads TGTGCCAGCAGTTTAGGCCCTAGCGGCTACGAGCAGTACTTC. Supplemented by reference TRBV28 and TRBJ2-7, the full variable domain reads DVKVTQSSRYLVKRTGEKVFLECVQDMDHENMFWYRQDPGLGLRLIYFSYDVKMKEKGDIPEGYSVSREKKERFSLILESASTNQTSMYLCASSLGPSGYEQYFGPGTRLTVT.

V and J are TRBV29-1 and TRBJ1-1; D remains ambiguous. The V end lost 2 bases, the J end lost 0 bases, and 10 bases lay between the germline ends. Germline lookup yields CDR1 SQVTM and CDR2 ANQGSEA. The CDR3 has 14 amino acids. The DNA of the CDR3 is TGCAGCGTTGAACCCGGATTCATGAACACTGAAGCTTTCTTT. Residues: CSVEPGFMNTEAFF.

Notes on this clonotype: A much larger clone differs by one base, so this may be a read error. The chain links TRBV7-2 to TRBJ2-3; D might be TRBD2 (6 bases). CDR1 and CDR2 from the germline V gene are SGHTA and FQGNSA. This CDR3 is built from 13 residues. This CDR3 is CASRSTSTNTQYF. CDR3 in DNA: TGTGCCAGCAGGTCCACTAGCACAAATACGCAGTATTTT.

The genes are TRBV25-1 and TRBJ2-1; D is possibly TRBD2 (5 bases). Trimming stripped 0 bases from V and 0 bases from J, with 15 bases between. The CDR3 length is 18 residues. Germline values: CDR1 MGHDK, CDR2 SYGVNS. Here the CDR3 DNA reads TGTGCCAGCAGTGAATATTTTACTAGTGCTAGCTCCTACAATGAGCAGTTCTTC. It translates to CASSEYFTSASSYNEQFF.

This clonotype occurred many times. The chain recombines TRBV12-3 or TRBV12-4 with TRBJ2-7; D is unresolved. The CDR3 is 15 residues long. Between the trimmed V and J ends, which lost 6 bases and 2 bases, there was a span of 17 bases. CDR3 DNA sequence: TGTGCCAGCAGCTTAAGATCTGCCCCTACCTACGAGCAGTACTTC. This translates into CASSLRSAPTYEQYF.

This clonotype was seen ten or more times. This rearrangement joins TRBV20-1 to TRBJ2-1, with 7 bases identical to TRBD1. CDR1 DFQATT and CDR2 SNEGSKA come from the germline V gene (reference sequence). CDR3 length: 18 amino acids. Unmatched junction bases numbered 13, after V lost 2 bases and J lost 0 bases. CDR3 loop: CSARTGTVKRSSYNEQFF. Here the CDR3 DNA reads TGCAGTGCTAGAACAGGGACAGTAAAAAGGAGCTCCTACAATGAGCAGTTCTTC.

This clonotype was counted ten times or more. The chain couples TRBV10-3 to TRBJ2-3; D remains ambiguous. Germline CDR1 reads ENHRY; CDR2 reads SYGVKD. CDR3 size: 19 residues. The V and J ends lost 6 bases and 2 bases respectively, with 27 bases between them. DNA of the CDR3: TGTGCCATCAGCCCTGGTCGCGCAGCCACCTTAACTCTCACAGATACGCAGTATTTT. Translation gives CAISPGRAATLTLTDTQYF.

Ten or more counts support this clonotype. This sequence joins TRBV27 and TRBJ2-3; D is possibly TRBD1 or TRBD2 (5 bases each). This CDR3 comprises 14 residues. With 2 bases removed from V and 0 bases from J, the gap between germline ends came to 6 bases. The germline V gene encodes CDR1 MNHEY and CDR2 SMNVEV (reference sequence). The CDR3 is CASSLGDSTDTQYF. CDR3 bases: TGTGCCAGCAGTTTAGGGGACAGCACAGATACGCAGTATTTT.

The chain joins TRBV29-1 to TRBJ1-2, with 8 bases identical to TRBD1. This CDR3 comprises 12 residues. Germline loops: CDR1 SQVTM, CDR2 ANQGSEA. Losses at the gene ends were 8 bases for V and 6 bases for J; bases not matched to a gene: 8. Here the CDR3 reads CSSGQEGHGYTF. In nucleotides, the CDR3 is TGCAGCTCGGGACAGGAAGGACATGGCTACACCTTC.

At least ten counts were recorded for this clonotype. This sequence joins TRBV12-3 or TRBV12-4 and TRBJ2-7, with D possibly matching TRBD2 (7 bases). CDR3 length equals 12 residues. The V and J ends lost 6 bases and 3 bases respectively, with 9 bases between them. CDR3: CASRRGLYEQYF. In DNA form, the CDR3 reads TGTGCCAGCAGGCGGGGGCTCTACGAGCAGTACTTC.

The chain joins TRBV27 to TRBJ2-7, with D perhaps matching TRBD1 (6 bases). The ends were cut back, 1 base at V and 1 base at J, with 8 bases in the middle. There are 14 residues in the CDR3. Germline V gene lookup returns CDR1 MNHEY and CDR2 SMNVEV (reference sequence). The CDR3 sequence: CASSLFGQSYEQYF. CDR3 DNA: TGTGCCAGCAGTTTATTCGGACAGTCCTACGAGCAGTACTTC.

This chain connects TRBV4-2 to TRBJ2-3; 7 positions agree with TRBD1. After removal of 4 bases from V and 4 bases from J, the junction contained 17 bases not matched to a gene. Germline assignment: CDR1 LGHNA and CDR2 YNFKEQ. The CDR3 runs to 18 residues. The CDR3 sequence: CASSRPIPGQRLADTQYF. CDR3 coding DNA: TGTGCCAGCAGCCGACCTATCCCGGGACAGAGATTAGCAGATACGCAGTATTTT.

At least ten counts were recorded for this clonotype. The CDR3 DNA reads TGTGCCAGCAGCTCCGGGACAGGGAACACCGGGGAGCTGTTTTTT. As protein: CASSSGTGNTGELFF. V usage is TRBV6-4 and J usage is TRBJ2-2, with 8 bases fitting TRBD1. CDR1 is MRHNA, CDR2 SNTAGT, per germline. The CDR3 runs to 15 residues. V lost 6 bases, J lost 1 base, and 4 bases stayed unmatched.

This clonotype turned up a few times. The J gene is TRBJ2-4, the V gene TRBV5-1, with TRBD1 identical over 9 bases. With 1 base clipped from V and 5 bases from J, the junction kept 7 bases outside the gene matches. In germline, CDR1 is SGHRS, CDR2 YFSETQ. CDR3 length: 16 residues. The CDR3 coding sequence is TGCGCCAGCAGCTTGTCATTGGGACAGGGCGAAAACATTCAGTACTTC. This sequence encodes CASSLSLGQGENIQYF.